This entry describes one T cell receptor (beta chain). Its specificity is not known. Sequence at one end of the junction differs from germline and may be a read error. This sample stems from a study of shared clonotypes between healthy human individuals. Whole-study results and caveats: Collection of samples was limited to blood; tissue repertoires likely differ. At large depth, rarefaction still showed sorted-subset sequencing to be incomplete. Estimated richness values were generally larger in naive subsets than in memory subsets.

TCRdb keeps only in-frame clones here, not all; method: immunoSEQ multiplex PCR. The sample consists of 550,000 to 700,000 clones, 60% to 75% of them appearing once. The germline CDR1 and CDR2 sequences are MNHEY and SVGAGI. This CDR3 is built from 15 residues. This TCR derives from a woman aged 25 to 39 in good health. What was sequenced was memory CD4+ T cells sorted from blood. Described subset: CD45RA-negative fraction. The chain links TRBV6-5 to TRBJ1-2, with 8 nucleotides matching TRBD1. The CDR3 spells CVSSTASGTGIGYTF. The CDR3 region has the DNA TGTGTCAGCAGTACCGCATCCGGGACAGGAATTGGCTACACCTTC.